This T cell receptor beta chain was captured in a study of long-term antiretroviral therapy in people with HIV. Study details: The earliest specimens came about a decade ahead of the 2015 immediate-ART recommendation.

This clone came up once. Its antigen remains unknown. This CDR3 contains 16 residues. The V and J ends lost 4 bases and 5 bases, in that order; junction bases with no gene match: 13. Looked up from germline, CDR1 is SQVTM and CDR2 is ANQGSEA. General study findings and limits: It was observed that HIV repertoires exhibited narrower CDR3 length ranges than controls.

Treated in the United States were all of the participants with HIV. Sequencing relied on immunoSEQ assay v3.0, run at survey level. Some clones are missing from TCRdb's copy, which holds only in-frame ones; the method was immunoSEQ multiplex PCR. The table lists about 17,000 clones, approximately 79% of them singletons. The source material was unsorted PBMCs, sampled 0.1 years after starting antiretroviral therapy. The chain recombines TRBV29-1 with TRBJ2-7, with 11 bases fitting TRBD2. This sequence originates from a man younger than 35 with HIV. DNA of the CDR3: TGCAGCGTTGGGATTCTTAGCGGGAGGGCCCGAAACGAGCAGTACTTC. This codes for CSVGILSGRARNEQYF.